This entry lists 18 T cell receptor beta chains sequenced from one sample in a study of regulatory T cells in long-lasting Graves disease. Building of the TCR beta libraries involved iRepertoire HTBI primers and Arm-PCR of CDR3 regions. TCRdb recomputed calls from the multiplex PCR reads with MiXCR, one row per CDR3 protein. The sample shows a few hundred thousand distinct CDR3 sequences, about 17% of them seen only once. Described time point: newly diagnosed GD, antithyroid drugs for less than 3 months. Extracted RNA from PBMCs served as the source of the TCR library. These data were likewise used in another study, on T cells in Graves' hyperthyroidism and ophthalmopathy.

Sequencing used peripheral blood mononuclear cells (PBMCs), obtained at new diagnosis, from a patient treated with antithyroid drugs. The receptor source for this set is a woman younger than 35 with Graves disease.

In this sample, this clonotype turned up many times. The V and J genes are TRBV7-3 and TRBJ2-1; 9 nucleotides align to TRBD2. The length of the CDR3 is 15 residues. V gave up 5 bases and J gave up 5 bases; unmatched junction bases: 7. The germline gives CDR1 SGHTA, CDR2 FQGTGA. CDR3 sequence: CASSPTAGGNNEQFF. The CDR3, as DNA: TGTGCCAGCAGCCCAACGGCGGGGGGGAACAATGAGCAGTTCTTC. The variable domain in full, completed from reference TRBV7-3 and TRBJ2-1, reads GAGVSQTPSNKVTEKGKYVELRCDPISGHTALYWYRQSLGQGPEFLIYFQGTGAADDSGLPNDRFFAVRPEGSVSTLKIQRTERGDSAVYLCASSPTAGGNNEQFFGPGTRLTVL.

This sequence joins TRBV18 and TRBJ1-1; D is undetermined. The germline V gene encodes CDR1 KGHSH and CDR2 LQKENI. The V gene lost 0 bases and the J gene lost 1 base, with 12 bases spanning the gap. This CDR3 contains 16 residues. CDR3 protein: CASSPPSSHTNTEAFF. The CDR3 DNA follows: TGTGCCAGCTCACCACCTTCATCTCACACGAACACTGAAGCTTTCTTT.

J is TRBJ2-3 and V is TRBV27; the D is unclear. CDR1 MNHEY and CDR2 SMNVEV come from the germline V gene (reference sequence). This CDR3 has 14 residues. V lost 1 base and J 3 bases, leaving 8 bases between the germline ends. CDR3 bases: TGTGCCAGCAGTTTATGGGGTTTTACAGATACGCAGTATTTT. This codes for CASSLWGFTDTQYF.

In regard to this clonotype: Being one base from a much bigger clone, this may be a read error. Here the CDR3 DNA reads TGTGCCAGCAGTGAGCCGAACAGGGTTGATGGTGAGCAGTTCTTC. It translates to CASSEPNRVDGEQFF. The chain employs TRBV12-3 or TRBV12-4 and TRBJ2-1, with D possibly being TRBD1 (6 bases). V was clipped by 5 bases and J by 9 bases, with 20 bases between them. The CDR3 loop spans 15 amino acids.

This clonotype was recorded many times. The chain is built from TRBV20-1 and TRBJ2-3, with 13 bases that match TRBD2. The CDR3 is made up of 16 amino acids. Trimming cost V 5 bases and J 0 bases; bases outside gene matches: 5. CDR1 and CDR2 from the germline V gene are DFQATT and SNEGSKA (reference sequence). CDR3 protein: CSAGTSGITSTDTQYF. The CDR3 bases are TGCAGTGCTGGGACTAGCGGGATCACTAGCACAGATACGCAGTATTTT.

The V call is TRBV29-1, the J call TRBJ1-1; D unclear. This CDR3 region has 15 residues. Looked up from germline, CDR1 is SQVTM and CDR2 is ANQGSEA. Trimming cost V 6 bases and J 2 bases, with 19 bases left between them. CDR3 region: CSVKNPGELNTEAFF. For the CDR3, the DNA is TGCAGCGTAAAGAATCCCGGGGAGCTAAACACTGAAGCTTTCTTT.

This clonotype appeared many times. The rearrangement joins TRBV5-1 to TRBJ2-1; 8 bases map to TRBD1. Germline CDR1 and CDR2: SGHRS and YFSETQ. The CDR3 runs 15 residues. Trimming removed 4 bases from V and 10 bases from J; junction bases left unmatched: 13. The CDR3: CASSPASSGTGEQFF. The CDR3 nucleotides read TGCGCCAGCAGCCCGGCAAGTTCCGGGACAGGAGAGCAGTTCTTC.

This clonotype was observed many times. The chain employs TRBV30 and TRBJ1-1; no clear D gene. Trimming cost V 3 bases and J 0 bases, with 8 bases left between them. CDR1 and CDR2 (germline): GTSNPN, SVGIG (reference sequence). This CDR3 contains 13 residues. CDR3 coding DNA: TGTGCCTGGAGCGACGGGTTGAACACTGAAGCTTTCTTT. This translates into CAWSDGLNTEAFF.

This clonotype was seen at least ten times. As DNA, the CDR3 is TGTGCCAGCTCACCACCGGGGGGCCGGACCTACGAGCAGTACTTC. This translates into CASSPPGGRTYEQYF. The rearrangement joins TRBV18 to TRBJ2-7; tentatively, D is TRBD1 or TRBD2 (6 bases each). V gave up 0 bases and J gave up 2 bases, with 11 bases separating them. Germline lookup yields CDR1 KGHSH and CDR2 LQKENI. The CDR3 extends over 15 amino acids.

For this clonotype: Given a much more abundant clone one base away, this may be a read error. This is likely a read error, given that the CDR3 carries no conserved phenylalanine or tryptophan at its end. The rearrangement links TRBV12-3 or TRBV12-4 to TRBJ1-1; weak D call: TRBD1 (5 bases). The CDR3 loop spans 14 amino acids. Trimming pared 3 bases from V and 10 bases from J, leaving 18 bases between. The CDR3 coding sequence is TGTGCCAGCAGTTTGGAGTTTCAGGGAGTCCGAGCTTTCCTT. It specifies CASSLEFQGVRAFL.

This chain links TRBV6-1 with TRBJ2-3; D perhaps matches TRBD2 (6 bases). Deletions cut 4 bases from V and 3 bases from J, with 14 bases between. The CDR3 totals 15 residues. Germline V gene lookup returns CDR1 MNHNS and CDR2 SASEGT. CDR3 bases: TGTGCCAGCAGTGCCCATAGCGGTGTGACAGATACGCAGTATTTT. This gives the protein CASSAHSGVTDTQYF.

This clonotype was detected many times. The genes are TRBV30 and TRBJ2-5; 8 nucleotides align to TRBD2. The CDR3 spans 16 residues. Trimming removed 2 bases from V and 9 bases from J; junction bases left unmatched: 17. Germline V gene lookup returns CDR1 GTSNPN and CDR2 SVGIG (reference sequence). In DNA form, the CDR3 reads TGTGCCTGGAGTCGGGACGGGAGGGCCAAGAGAGGGGCCCAGTACTTC. It yields the protein CAWSRDGRAKRGAQYF.

This clonotype was detected many times. The chain joins TRBV30 to TRBJ1-3, with D unclear. Germline CDR1 is GTSNPN and CDR2 is SVGIG (reference sequence). This CDR3 spans 12 amino acids. V was pared by 4 bases and J by 4 bases, with 8 bases between. CDR3 sequence (DNA): TGTGCCTGGACGGGTGGAGGAAACACCATATATTTT. Protein: CAWTGGGNTIYF.

Ten or more counts support this clonotype. The chain carries TRBV5-1 and TRBJ2-3, with unresolved D. Per germline, CDR1 SGHRS and CDR2 YFSETQ. Trimming removed 4 bases from V and 5 bases from J, with 17 bases in between. This CDR3 spans 15 amino acids. The CDR3 sequence: CASSRYGVARDTQYF. In nucleotides, the CDR3 is TGCGCCAGCAGCCGCTATGGGGTCGCTCGAGATACGCAGTATTTT.

In its sample, this clonotype was seen many times. The CDR3 DNA reads as TGTGCCAGCAGCCAGACCCCGGGACAGAAAAGTTCGAGGGAGCAGTACTTC. It translates to CASSQTPGQKSSREQYF. This chain uses TRBV5-5 with TRBJ2-7, with 7 bases fitting TRBD1. This CDR3 spans 17 amino acids. Germline CDR1 and CDR2: SGHKS and YYEKEE (reference sequence). Trimming at V came to 4 bases and at J to 7 bases, leaving 20 bases not matched to a gene.

This clonotype was observed many times. The chain links TRBV6-9 to TRBJ2-7; perhaps D is TRBD1 or TRBD2 (7 bases each). CDR3 size: 15 residues. Trimming stripped 2 bases from V and 2 bases from J, with 13 bases between. CDR1 and CDR2 (germline): MNHGY, SVAAGI. CDR3 nucleotide sequence: TGTGCCAGCAGTTATCGGGCAGGGGGGGCCTACGAGCAGTACTTC. Protein product: CASSYRAGGAYEQYF.

This clonotype was picked up a small number of times. The chain combines TRBV19 with TRBJ1-1, with D uncertain. Deletions cut 7 bases from V and 10 bases from J, with 13 bases between. Germline CDR1 reads LNHDA; CDR2 reads SQIVND (reference sequence). The CDR3 sequence is 11 residues long. CDR3 in DNA: TGTGCCAGTATCTCGCCCGGTGCAGCTTTCTTT. Translating gives CASISPGAAFF.

Ten or more counts support this clonotype. V is TRBV12-3 or TRBV12-4 and J is TRBJ2-3; a possible D gene is TRBD2 (6 bases). V was shortened by 0 bases and J by 0 bases, with 10 bases between the two germline ends. This CDR3 has 16 amino acids. Here the CDR3 reads CASSLALASSTDTQYF. In DNA, the CDR3 is TGTGCCAGCAGTTTAGCGCTAGCGTCTAGCACAGATACGCAGTATTTT.